The rows below give T cell receptor beta chains drawn from one sample of a study of memory CD4+ T cells and cytomegalovirus serostatus. Libraries were prepared by immunoSEQ multiplex PCR; TCRdb keeps only in-frame clonotypes and omits some of them. The sample yields roughly 28,000 clones, 76% seen once. Source material: memory CD4+ T cells from blood. Receptor source: an adult in good health and CMV-seronegative. CDR3s include the opening cysteine and the closing phenylalanine or tryptophan. A D gene is named only where the DNA matches it firmly. Rows give clone size only sometimes, using once, few, many, or a class for an expanded clone.

cdr3_nt,cdr3_aa,v_call,j_call,clone_size,d_call
TGTGCCAGCAGCCAACGAGCGGGGGGCAGCTCCTACAATGAGCAGTTCTTC,CASSQRAGGSSYNEQFF,TRBV4-2,TRBJ2-1,-,TRBD2
TGTGCCATCAGTGAGCTACAGGGGGCTCATACAGATACGCAGTATTTT,CAISELQGAHTDTQYF,TRBV10-3,TRBJ2-3,-,TRBD1
TGTGCCAGCTCACCACGCGACCCAGGTGGGGCTGGGGCCAACGTCCTGACTTTC,CASSPRDPGGAGANVLTF,TRBV18,TRBJ2-6,-,-
TGTGCCAGCAGGTTGGGGCGGAACACAGATACGCAGTATTTT,CASRLGRNTDTQYF,TRBV6-5,TRBJ2-3,-,-
TGTGCCAGCAGCTTCGCAGCGCACTCCTACGAGCAGTACTTC,CASSFAAHSYEQYF,TRBV11-3,TRBJ2-7,-,-
TGTGCCAGCAGCTCTTCCGGGACAGCTCTCTTC,CASSSSGTALF,TRBV5-6,TRBJ2-7,-,TRBD1
TGTGCCAGCAGCCAAAACATGGATCAGCCCCAGCATTTT,CASSQNMDQPQHF,TRBV14,TRBJ1-5,few,-
TGTGCCAGCAGTTACTCGCGAAGGCCTAATGAAAAACTGTTTTTT,CASSYSRRPNEKLFF,TRBV6-5,TRBJ1-4,-,-
TGTGCCAGCAGAGCACCTGGGAGCAATCAGCCCCAGCATTTT,CASRAPGSNQPQHF,TRBV6-1,TRBJ1-5,-,-
TGTGCCAGCAGCCGCAGGGGAGCGTATGGCTACACCTTC,CASSRRGAYGYTF,TRBV27,TRBJ1-2,-,-
TGCGCCAGCAGCCAAGACAAAACAGGGTCCTATAATTCACCCCTCCACTTT,CASSQDKTGSYNSPLHF,TRBV4-3,TRBJ1-6,-,-
TGCGCCAGCAGCCAACGAGGGGGGACAGGCTCCTCGGGGGCCAACGTCCTGACTTTC,CASSQRGGTGSSGANVLTF,TRBV4-1,TRBJ2-6,few,TRBD1
TGTGCCAGCAGCTTAGATCGGCTCTTGGACTACGAGCAGTACTTC,CASSLDRLLDYEQYF,TRBV7-2,TRBJ2-7,-,-
TGTGCCAGCAGCAAAGCGGAGAAGGAGCAGTACTTC,CASSKAEKEQYF,TRBV21-1,TRBJ2-7,-,-
TGTGCCAGCAGCTTCGACGGGGGCCCCGAGACCCAGTACTTC,CASSFDGGPETQYF,TRBV7-2,TRBJ2-5,-,-